Presented here are 21 T cell receptor beta chains from one specimen sequenced in a study of CD8+ T cells in alopecia areata. The sequencing template was cDNA reverse transcribed from extracted RNA. This table comes from immunoSEQ multiplex PCR, and its TCRdb copy is limited to in-frame clones, with some not included. The sample has 180,000 or so clones, around 51% seen once; the top ten hold 10%. Treatment denoted: oral pan-JAK inhibitor, 5-10 mg twice daily. The input for sequencing was CD8+ T cells sorted from blood, taken at week 52, from a patient treated with tofacitinib. These TCRs come from a human donor with alopecia areata.

The chain is built from TRBV9 and TRBJ2-2; 8 positions match TRBD1. V trimming: 0 bases; J trimming: 5 bases; junction bases outside the gene matches: 12. The CDR3 contains 18 residues. The germline V gene has CDR1 SGDLS and CDR2 YYNGEE. Written as DNA, the CDR3 is TGTGCCAGCAGCGTAGACGTCAGGGGGCTAATGTTAACCGGGGAGCTGTTTTTT. Amino acids: CASSVDVRGLMLTGELFF.

CDR3 sequence reads: CATSRVQGANYGYTF. CDR3 nucleotides: TGTGCCACCAGCAGAGTACAGGGGGCTAACTATGGCTACACCTTC. This chain links TRBV15 with TRBJ1-2; 8 positions match TRBD1. Germline assignment: CDR1 LNHNV and CDR2 YYDKDF (reference sequence). The CDR3 has 15 amino acids. J lost 0 bases, V lost 1 base, and 1 base had no gene match.

The chain combines TRBV5-6 with TRBJ1-1; no reliable D call. The CDR3 totals 11 residues. Germline assignment: CDR1 SGHDT and CDR2 YYEEEE. V lost 4 bases and J 11 bases, leaving 12 bases between the germline ends. The CDR3 is CASSGPRGAFF. CDR3 coding DNA: TGTGCCAGCAGCGGACCGCGAGGGGCTTTCTTT.

The V and J genes are TRBV7-9 and TRBJ2-1; 9 nucleotides match TRBD2. This CDR3 contains 15 residues. Germline-derived CDR1 and CDR2 are SEHNR and FQNEAQ (reference sequence). V lost 7 bases to trimming and J lost 7 bases; unmatched junction nucleotides: 11. The CDR3 region has the DNA TGTGCCAGCAACTGGGGCCTAGCGGGGACGAATGAGCAGTTCTTC. Translated: CASNWGLAGTNEQFF.

The genes are TRBV5-1 and TRBJ2-5; D call uncertain. CDR3 length: 14 residues. Trimming took 1 base from V and 5 from J, leaving 12 bases between them. Germline assignment: CDR1 SGHRS and CDR2 YFSETQ. CDR3 bases: TGCGCCAGCAGCTTGATGAGAACGGATGAGACCCAGTACTTC. Residues: CASSLMRTDETQYF.

DNA of the CDR3: TGTGCCAGCAGCGTTACTAGCTTCCATGAGCAGTTCTTC. Translation gives CASSVTSFHEQFF. V and J are TRBV9 and TRBJ2-1, with D maybe TRBD2 (6 bases). The CDR3 consists of 13 residues. Trimming cost V 2 bases and J 8 bases, with 11 bases left between them. Looked up from germline, CDR1 is SGDLS and CDR2 is YYNGEE.

This clone was seen only a few times. The DNA of the CDR3 is TGTGCCAGCAGCCTATTCGGGGTGGATGGCTACACCTTC. Translating gives CASSLFGVDGYTF. The chain uses TRBV7-9 and TRBJ1-2; the D is unclear. This CDR3 comprises 13 residues. V shed 5 bases and J shed 6 bases, with 13 bases lying between them. The germline CDR1 and CDR2 sequences are SEHNR and FQNEAQ (reference sequence).

The chain combines TRBV13 with TRBJ1-1; tentatively, D is TRBD1 (6 bases). CDR3 length equals 15 residues. V lost 5 bases to trimming and J lost 7 bases, with 20 bases between them. Germline V CDR1 and CDR2: PRHDT, FYEKMQ (reference sequence). CDR3 region: CASSPLGQGRSEAFF. The CDR3 DNA reads TGTGCCAGCAGCCCCCTGGGGCAGGGGCGGAGTGAAGCTTTCTTT.

The V gene is TRBV13, the J gene TRBJ2-7; 8 positions agree with TRBD1. Germline lookup yields CDR1 PRHDT and CDR2 FYEKMQ (reference sequence). The CDR3 runs to 14 residues. The ends lost 5 bases at V and 1 base at J; junction bases unmatched: 4. The CDR3 protein is CASSPWDRSYEQYF. The DNA of the CDR3 is TGTGCCAGCAGCCCATGGGACAGGTCCTACGAGCAGTACTTC.

This clone has a handful of counts. This CDR3 is CASFRGGRPTGELFF. DNA for the CDR3: TGTGCCAGCTTCCGAGGGGGTCGACCCACCGGGGAGCTGTTTTTT. The J gene is TRBJ2-2, the V gene TRBV6-1; possible D gene TRBD1, 6 bases. Germline V gene lookup returns CDR1 MNHNS and CDR2 SASEGT. Deletions cut 8 bases from V and 4 bases from J, with 17 bases between. The CDR3 has 15 amino acids.

The chain uses TRBV18 and TRBJ2-3; tentatively, D is TRBD1 (6 bases). Trimming removed 6 bases from V and 5 bases from J, with 12 bases in between. Per the germline V gene, CDR1 is KGHSH and CDR2 is LQKENI. CDR3 length: 13 amino acids. The chain's CDR3 is CASSPDSEDTQYF. In DNA form, the CDR3 reads TGTGCCAGCTCCCCGGACAGCGAAGATACGCAGTATTTT.

This clone showed up just a few times. The chain employs TRBV6-6 and TRBJ2-2; no definite D call. In germline, CDR1 is MNHNY, CDR2 SVGAGI (reference sequence). The CDR3 has 14 amino acids. The V end lost 5 bases, the J end lost 2 bases, and 9 bases lay between the germline ends. The CDR3 here is CASSETYNTGELFF. CDR3 DNA: TGTGCCAGCAGTGAGACATACAACACCGGGGAGCTGTTTTTT.

The rearrangement joins TRBV5-1 to TRBJ1-6; unclear D gene. The CDR3 sequence is 16 residues long. Germline lookup yields CDR1 SGHRS and CDR2 YFSETQ. Trimming pared 4 bases from V and 3 bases from J, leaving 14 bases between. CDR3 sequence reads: CASSTEPELYNSPLHF. In DNA form, the CDR3 reads TGCGCCAGCAGCACGGAGCCGGAACTCTATAATTCACCCCTCCACTTT.

Written as DNA, the CDR3 is TGTGCCTGGATCACTCCAGGGCAGTCTAACACTGAAGCTTTCTTT. Protein sequence: CAWITPGQSNTEAFF. The rearrangement joins TRBV30 to TRBJ1-1; D is possibly TRBD1 (5 bases). The CDR3 is 15 residues long. Germline CDR1 GTSNPN, CDR2 SVGIG (reference sequence). Trimming stripped 4 bases from V and 2 bases from J, with 17 bases between.

This clone appeared a few times. V usage is TRBV7-9 and J usage is TRBJ2-7; no reliable D call. Per germline, CDR1 SEHNR and CDR2 FQNEAQ (reference sequence). The germline V and J ends were trimmed by 5 bases and 2 bases, with 4 bases remaining between them. CDR3 length: 11 amino acids. The CDR3: CASSVTYEQYF. The CDR3 nucleotides are TGTGCCAGCAGCGTAACCTACGAGCAGTACTTC.

The V gene is TRBV7-9, the J gene TRBJ1-1; unclear D gene. This CDR3 contains 15 residues. Trimming removed 2 bases from V and 1 base from J, with 11 bases in between. From germline, CDR1 is SEHNR and CDR2 FQNEAQ (reference sequence). CDR3 sequence reads: CASSLSPRRNTEAFF. DNA for the CDR3: TGTGCCAGCAGCTTATCGCCCCGTAGGAACACTGAAGCTTTCTTT.

This clone was recorded a few times. V and J are TRBV30 and TRBJ2-7, with a weak D call TRBD1 (6 bases). CDR1 is GTSNPN and CDR2 is SVGIG in the germline V gene (reference sequence). This CDR3 is 11 amino acids long. Trimming removed 2 bases from V and 6 bases from J, with 8 bases in between. CDR3 loop: CAWSTGLEQYF. The DNA of the CDR3 is TGTGCCTGGAGTACAGGGCTCGAGCAGTACTTC.

This clone was counted a single time. The V and J genes are TRBV10-3 and TRBJ2-5; 7 nucleotides align to TRBD1. The CDR3 totals 15 residues. V trimming: 6 bases; J trimming: 5 bases; junction bases outside the gene matches: 12. CDR1 is ENHRY, CDR2 SYGVKD, per germline. CDR3 loop: CAISYTEVRGETQYF. DNA of the CDR3: TGTGCCATCAGCTATACGGAAGTCAGGGGGGAGACCCAGTACTTC.

The chain employs TRBV5-1 and TRBJ1-1, with unresolved D. The CDR3 length is 17 residues. Germline-derived CDR1 and CDR2 are SGHRS and YFSETQ. The V end lost 1 base, the J end lost 2 bases, and 18 bases lay between the germline ends. The CDR3 coding sequence is TGCGCCAGCAGCTTGAGAACGTCAAGAGGATCTAACACTGAAGCTTTCTTT. Encoded protein: CASSLRTSRGSNTEAFF.

This clone has only a few counts. Different DNA sequences within this sample yield the same CDR3. V gene TRBV30 combines with J gene TRBJ1-3, with a tentative D call TRBD1 (5 bases). Germline V gene sequence: CDR1 GTSNPN, CDR2 SVGIG (reference sequence). There are 11 residues in the CDR3. CDR3 bases: TGTGCTTGGGGGTTTGGAAACACCATATATTTT. This codes for CAWGFGNTIYF.

The chain couples TRBV30 to TRBJ2-7; D is perhaps TRBD1 or TRBD2 (5 bases each). Germline loops: CDR1 GTSNPN, CDR2 SVGIG (reference sequence). The V gene lost 0 bases and the J gene lost 5 bases, with 11 bases spanning the gap. This CDR3 comprises 13 residues. CDR3 sequence reads: CAWSVGPRNEQYF. DNA of the CDR3: TGTGCCTGGAGTGTGGGACCGCGTAACGAGCAGTACTTC.